Listed below are T cell receptor beta chains from one sample, sequenced in a study of T cell responses to AZD1222 COVID-19 vaccine. Generated by immunoSEQ multiplex PCR, the TCRdb table keeps only in-frame clones and is missing some. The table has about 78,000 clones, roughly 90% seen once. Sequenced material: peripheral blood, taken on day 0 of MenACWY control vaccination. The origin of the receptors is an adult in good health. Each CDR3 is given without its conserved first and last residue. The order of the fields is J gene, V gene, CDR3 protein.

J gene: TRBJ1-1
V gene: TRBV3-1/TRBV3-2
CDR3 protein: ASSPSGTEAF

J gene: TRBJ1-1
V gene: TRBV6-4
CDR3 protein: ASYPGDRAKEDTEAF

J gene: TRBJ1-6
V gene: TRBV7-9
CDR3 protein: ASSLGRGGPRSPLH

J gene: TRBJ1-3
V gene: TRBV5-1
CDR3 protein: ASSLAPGVAGNTIY

J gene: TRBJ2-7
V gene: TRBV7-2
CDR3 protein: ASSLTQGAGEQY

J gene: TRBJ1-1
V gene: TRBV7-2
CDR3 protein: ASSHRPVNTEAF

J gene: TRBJ1-2
V gene: TRBV6-5
CDR3 protein: ASSSAGGYGYT

J gene: TRBJ2-1
V gene: TRBV5-5
CDR3 protein: ASSLGDRGNEQF

J gene: TRBJ1-1
V gene: TRBV14
CDR3 protein: ASSQDRGREAF

J gene: TRBJ2-3
V gene: TRBV5-1
CDR3 protein: ASSFTGATRTDTQY

J gene: TRBJ1-1
V gene: TRBV25-1
CDR3 protein: ASSEYPPGGGEAF

J gene: TRBJ1-1
V gene: TRBV19
CDR3 protein: ASSPFATSDTEAF

J gene: TRBJ1-3
V gene: TRBV12-3/TRBV12-4
CDR3 protein: ASGENTIY

J gene: TRBJ2-2
V gene: TRBV7-2
CDR3 protein: ASTHRGNGGELF

J gene: TRBJ1-6
V gene: TRBV2
CDR3 protein: ASSPLDGQVSPLH

J gene: TRBJ2-7
V gene: TRBV5-4
CDR3 protein: ASSLSGTGPYYEQY

J gene: TRBJ2-7
V gene: TRBV9
CDR3 protein: ASSGGPTSSYEQY

J gene: TRBJ2-2
V gene: TRBV4-1
CDR3 protein: ASSQRGQNTGELF

J gene: TRBJ2-5
V gene: TRBV7-8
CDR3 protein: ASSLAGEGRGETQY

J gene: TRBJ1-1
V gene: TRBV3-1/TRBV3-2
CDR3 protein: ASSQTDRENEAF

J gene: TRBJ2-7
V gene: TRBV5-1
CDR3 protein: ASSLGGFTRGIEQY

J gene: TRBJ1-1
V gene: TRBV29-1
CDR3 protein: SVDVGSSEAF

J gene: TRBJ1-1
V gene: TRBV27
CDR3 protein: ASSTQGFAAF

J gene: TRBJ2-1
V gene: TRBV13
CDR3 protein: ASSLNSDTQQF

J gene: TRBJ1-3
V gene: TRBV5-4
CDR3 protein: ASSLGQGLVGENTIY

J gene: TRBJ2-4
V gene: TRBV19
CDR3 protein: ASSIGGGQGENIQY